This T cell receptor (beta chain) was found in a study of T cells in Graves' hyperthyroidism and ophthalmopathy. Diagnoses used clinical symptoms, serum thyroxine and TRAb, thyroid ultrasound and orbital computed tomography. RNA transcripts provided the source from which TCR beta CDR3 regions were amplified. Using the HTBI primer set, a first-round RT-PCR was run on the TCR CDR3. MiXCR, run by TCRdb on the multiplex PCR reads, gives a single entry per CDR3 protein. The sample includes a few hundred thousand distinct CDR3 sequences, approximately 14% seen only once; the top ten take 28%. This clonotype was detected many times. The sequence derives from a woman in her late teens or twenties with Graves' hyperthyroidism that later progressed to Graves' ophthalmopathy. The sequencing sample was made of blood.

CDR3 sequence reads: CAWSSLGGSPLHF. Written as DNA, the CDR3 is TGTGCCTGGAGTTCCCTCGGGGGTTCACCCCTCCACTTT. The chain uses TRBV30 and TRBJ1-6; perhaps TRBD1 as D (5 bases). This CDR3 has 13 amino acids. V shed 2 bases and J shed 9 bases, with 11 bases lying between them. CDR1 is GTSNPN and CDR2 is SVGIG in the germline V gene (reference sequence).